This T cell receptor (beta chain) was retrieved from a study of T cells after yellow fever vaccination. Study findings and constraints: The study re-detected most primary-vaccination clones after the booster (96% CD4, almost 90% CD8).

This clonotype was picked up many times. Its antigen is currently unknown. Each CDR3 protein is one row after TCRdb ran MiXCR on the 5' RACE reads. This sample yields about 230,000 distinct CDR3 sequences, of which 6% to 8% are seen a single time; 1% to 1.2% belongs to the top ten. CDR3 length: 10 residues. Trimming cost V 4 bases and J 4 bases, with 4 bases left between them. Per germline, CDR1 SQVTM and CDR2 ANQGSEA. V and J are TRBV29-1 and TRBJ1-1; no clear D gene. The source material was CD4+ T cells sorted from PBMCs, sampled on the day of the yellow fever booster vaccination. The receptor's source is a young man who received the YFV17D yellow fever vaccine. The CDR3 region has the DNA TGCAGCGTTGCTGTCACTGAAGCTTTCTTT. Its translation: CSVAVTEAFF.